This section outlines one T cell receptor (beta chain) sequence together with its context. The antigen this receptor binds is unknown. No quality values exist for individual bases; no much larger clone is one base distant. Libraries were built with the immunoSEQ multiplex PCR assay. TCRdb carries this immuneACCESS record with in-frame sequences only. Its versions omit some clonotypes, under half of them owing to an unresolved V gene in the studies checked, with the rest unexplained. The sample profile shows fewer than 95,000 clones; roughly 94% of them were found once. The ten largest account for more than 0.2% of the sample. At the junction V is shortened by 3 bases and J by 5 bases, with 11 bases in between. The CDR3 sequence holds 13 residues, the cysteine and phenylalanine included. The read is trimmed to its CDR3 DNA, 39 bases read in frame from base 1. CDR1 and CDR2 are read off the germline V gene as MDHEN and SYDVKM.

This record comes from a study of technical replicates of blood from several donors (dated by TCRdb to between 2016 and 2019). The receptor's source is a human donor in good health. The sequencing input was T cells isolated from PBMCs. The rearrangement joined TRBV28 to TRBJ2-7, with the D gene call left open. The DNA reads TGTGCCAGCAGTTTCCCGAGCGAGAACGAGCAGTACTTC. The translation is CASSFPSENEQYF.